This TCR beta chain was sequenced during a study of shared clonotypes between healthy human individuals. The V gene end was trimmed by 3 bases and the J gene end by 6 bases; junction bases not matched to a gene: 5. The CDR3 sequence is 16 residues long. Germline CDR1 KGHSH, CDR2 LQKENI. The table came from immunoSEQ multiplex PCR; TCRdb's copy has only in-frame clones and leaves some out. The sample has 2.5 million or so clones, more than 80% seen once. The TCR originated in a man aged 18 to 29 in good health. Sequencing used naive CD4+ T cells sorted from blood. Subset denoted: CD45RA+ positively selected. V gene TRBV18 combines with J gene TRBJ2-7; 16 positions agree with TRBD2. The DNA for the CDR3 is TGTGCCAGCTCACCGGGACTAGCGGGAGGGCCACGCGAGCAGTACTTC. Amino acids: CASSPGLAGGPREQYF.